These T cell receptor beta chains were read from a single sample in a study of shared clonotypes between healthy human individuals. Here immunoSEQ multiplex PCR was the method, and the copy in TCRdb shows in-frame clones only, minus some. The data show roughly 2.6 million clones, more than 80% seen once. Input material: naive CD4+ T cells sorted from blood. The receptors stem from a man aged 18 to 29 in good health. CDR3s include the opening cysteine and the closing phenylalanine or tryptophan. The order of the fields is clone size, J gene, D gene, CDR3 length, V gene, CDR3 DNA, CDR3 protein. The D gene is left open where the match is weak. Where a row states a size, it is once, few, many or the class of an expanded clone; other rows omit it.

NA TRBJ2-2 TRBD1 16 TRBV5-1 TGCGCCAGCAGCTATTGGGACAGGCGGGGCACCGGGGAGCTGTTTTTT CASSYWDRRGTGELFF
NA TRBJ2-5 NA 14 TRBV9 TGTGCCAGCAGCAAGGGGCCGTACCAAGAGACCCAGTACTTC CASSKGPYQETQYF
NA TRBJ2-7 NA 15 TRBV5-4 TGTGCCAGCAGCTTGGGCGGTAGCAAATCCCACGAGCAGTACTTC CASSLGGSKSHEQYF
NA TRBJ1-5 NA 13 TRBV2 TGTGCCAGCAGTGAAGAGGTACAGGGTCCCCAGCATTTT CASSEEVQGPQHF
NA TRBJ2-5 TRBD2 15 TRBV19 TGTGCCAGTAGGACTAGCGGGAGATTTGGTTCTGCCCAGTACTTC CASRTSGRFGSAQYF
NA TRBJ1-5 NA 17 TRBV10-3 TGTGCCATCAGTGAGACCAGGACTCCCGGGCCCAATCAGCCCCAGCATTTT CAISETRTPGPNQPQHF
NA TRBJ2-5 TRBD1 13 TRBV6-1 TGTGCCAGCAGTGACGGGACAGGGGGGACCCAGTACTTC CASSDGTGGTQYF
NA TRBJ2-7 NA 11 TRBV6-1 TGTGCCAGCAGTGGGACCTACGAGCAGTACTTC CASSGTYEQYF
NA TRBJ2-5 TRBD2 17 TRBV4-1 TGCGCCAGCAGCCAAGATGGTAGCGGGAGGGCCGGAGAGACCCAGTACTTC CASSQDGSGRAGETQYF
NA TRBJ2-2 NA 16 TRBV21-1 TGTGCCAGCAGCAAAGCTGACCCCGCGAACACCGGGGAGCTGTTTTTT CASSKADPANTGELFF
NA TRBJ2-1 NA 14 TRBV28 TGTGCCAGCAGTTTAAGCTCCTTACACAATGAGCAGTTCTTC CASSLSSLHNEQFF
NA TRBJ2-5 NA 11 TRBV7-9 TGTGCCAGCAGCCCCCTGCAGACCCAGTACTTC CASSPLQTQYF
NA TRBJ1-2 NA 14 TRBV9 TGTGCCAGCAGCGTAACGCAGGCGGGCTATGGCTACACCTTC CASSVTQAGYGYTF
NA TRBJ2-5 NA 14 TRBV14 TGTGCCAGCAGCTCGCGGACGGTCCAAGAGACCCAGTACTTC CASSSRTVQETQYF
once TRBJ2-1 TRBD2 18 TRBV18 TGTGCCAGCTCGCCGGGACTAGCGGGGGGGCCCCATTACAATGAGCAGTTCTTC CASSPGLAGGPHYNEQFF
NA TRBJ1-2 NA 14 TRBV6-5 TGTGCCACCTGCTCCGGGACATTCAACTATGGCTACACCTTC CATCSGTFNYGYTF
NA TRBJ1-4 TRBD1 16 TRBV9 TGTGCCAGCAGCGTAGGGGGACAGGTTGGAAATGAAAAACTGTTTTTT CASSVGGQVGNEKLFF
NA TRBJ2-3 TRBD2 16 TRBV5-4 TGTGCCAGCACCCGGGGGGGGGCGGGCCGCACAGATACGCAGTATTTT CASTRGGAGRTDTQYF
NA TRBJ1-6 NA 13 TRBV30 TGTGCCTGGATCAAAGAATATAATTCACCCCTCCACTTT CAWIKEYNSPLHF
once TRBJ2-5 NA 13 TRBV18 TGTGCCAGCTCAGTCTGGATCCAAGAGACCCAGTACTTC CASSVWIQETQYF
NA TRBJ2-7 NA 15 TRBV25-1 TGTGCCAGCAGTGAAGACTTAGACAGTTCTGGCGAGCAGTACTTC CASSEDLDSSGEQYF
NA TRBJ1-2 NA 16 TRBV7-9 TGTGCCAGCAGCTGGGGAGGGGTCTCACCGAGGTATGGCTACACCTTC CASSWGGVSPRYGYTF
NA TRBJ2-7 TRBD2 14 TRBV10-3 TGTGCCATCAGTCGCGGGGAGGGGCCCTACGAGCAGTACTTC CAISRGEGPYEQYF
NA TRBJ2-5 NA 15 TRBV6-5 TGTGCCAGCAGTTTTGGGGGAGGCTGGCAAGAGACCCAGTACTTC CASSFGGGWQETQYF
NA TRBJ2-1 NA 17 TRBV5-1 TGCGCCAGCAGCTTGGGACGGGGGCTAAGCTCCTACAATGAGCAGTTCTTC CASSLGRGLSSYNEQFF
NA TRBJ1-4 NA 13 TRBV30 TGTGCCTGGAATGGCGCCCCGAATGAAAAACTGTTTTTT CAWNGAPNEKLFF
once TRBJ1-1 NA 15 TRBV6-1 TGTGCCAGCAGTGGGGGCTTGACAGTGAACACTGAAGCTTTCTTT CASSGGLTVNTEAFF
NA TRBJ1-1 NA 12 TRBV6-6 TGTGCCACCTTCCGGGGTGTAACTGAAGCTTTCTTT CATFRGVTEAFF
few TRBJ1-4 NA 13 TRBV18 TGTGCCAGCTCACCTCGGGTAGAAGAAAAACTGTTTTTT CASSPRVEEKLFF
NA TRBJ1-3 NA 14 TRBV6-5 TGTGCCAGCAGCCTACAGGGCTCTGGAAACACCATATATTTT CASSLQGSGNTIYF